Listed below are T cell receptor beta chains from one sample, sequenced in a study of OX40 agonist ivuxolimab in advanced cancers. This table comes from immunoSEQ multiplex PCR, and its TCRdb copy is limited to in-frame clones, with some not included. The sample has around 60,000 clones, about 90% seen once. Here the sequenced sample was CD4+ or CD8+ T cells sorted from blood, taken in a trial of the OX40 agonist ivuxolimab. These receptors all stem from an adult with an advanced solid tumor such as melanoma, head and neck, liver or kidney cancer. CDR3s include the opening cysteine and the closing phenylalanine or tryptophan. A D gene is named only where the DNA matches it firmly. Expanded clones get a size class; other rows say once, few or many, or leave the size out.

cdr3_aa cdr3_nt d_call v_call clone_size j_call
CASSTLGATSGKYNEQFF TGTGCCAGCTCAACGTTGGGGGCTACTAGCGGGAAATACAATGAGCAGTTCTTC TRBD2 TRBV18 . TRBJ2-1
CASSQGQGGYGNQPQHF TGCGCCAGCAGCCAGGGACAGGGGGGTTATGGCAATCAGCCCCAGCATTTT TRBD1 TRBV4-1 . TRBJ1-5
CASSQFGTSGKNEQFF TGTGCCAGCAGCCAATTCGGGACTAGCGGGAAGAATGAGCAGTTCTTC TRBD2 TRBV4-2 once TRBJ2-1
CASSLFGEKLFF TGTGCCAGCAGTTTATTTGGTGAAAAACTGTTTTTT . TRBV28 once TRBJ1-4
CASSFYNEQFF TGTGCCAGCAGCTTCTACAATGAGCAGTTCTTC . TRBV7-9 . TRBJ2-1
CASRTGGGSTGGTETQYF TGCGCCAGCAGAACTGGAGGAGGTAGTACAGGGGGCACGGAGACCCAGTACTTC TRBD1 TRBV5-1 . TRBJ2-5
CASSPQGLSHYGYTF TGTGCCAGCAGCCCCCAGGGGCTTTCCCACTATGGCTACACCTTC . TRBV2 . TRBJ1-2
CASSQARNDGYTF TGCGCCAGCAGCCAAGCCCGGAATGACGGCTACACCTTC . TRBV4-1 few TRBJ1-2
CASTSGGRHYEQYF TGTGCCAGCACCTCTGGCGGGAGGCACTACGAGCAGTACTTC TRBD2 TRBV6-6 . TRBJ2-7
CASRAGAYNEQFF TGTGCCAGCAGGGCCGGTGCTTACAATGAGCAGTTCTTC . TRBV7-9 . TRBJ2-1
CASSARGSTDTQYF TGTGCCAGCAGTGCTAGGGGAAGCACAGATACGCAGTATTTT . TRBV6-1 once TRBJ2-3
CASSFRSNTGELFF TGTGCCAGCAGCTTCCGCTCGAACACCGGGGAGCTGTTTTTT . TRBV7-3 . TRBJ2-2
CASSSLSVKEQFF TGCGCCAGCAGCTCCCTCAGTGTCAAGGAGCAGTTCTTC . TRBV5-1 once TRBJ2-1